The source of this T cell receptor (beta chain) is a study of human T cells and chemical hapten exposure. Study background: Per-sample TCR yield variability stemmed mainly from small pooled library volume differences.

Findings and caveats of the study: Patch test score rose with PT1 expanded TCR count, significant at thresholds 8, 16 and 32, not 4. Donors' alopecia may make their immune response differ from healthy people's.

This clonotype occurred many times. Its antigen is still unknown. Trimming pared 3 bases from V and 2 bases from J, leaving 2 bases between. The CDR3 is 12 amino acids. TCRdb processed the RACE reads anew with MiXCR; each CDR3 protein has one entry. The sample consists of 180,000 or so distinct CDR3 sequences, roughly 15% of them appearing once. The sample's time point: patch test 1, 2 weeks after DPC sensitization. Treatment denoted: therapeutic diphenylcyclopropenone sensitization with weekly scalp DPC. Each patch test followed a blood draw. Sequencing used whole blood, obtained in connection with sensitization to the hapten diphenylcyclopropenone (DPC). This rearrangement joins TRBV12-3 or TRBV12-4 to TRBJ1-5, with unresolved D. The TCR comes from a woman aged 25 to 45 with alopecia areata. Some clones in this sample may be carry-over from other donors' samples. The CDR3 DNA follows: TGTGCCAGCAGTTTTGGCAATCAGCCCCAGCATTTT. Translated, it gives CASSFGNQPQHF.